Each of the 23 T cell receptor beta chains below was sequenced from the same sample in a study of blood T cell repertoires in COVID-19. Sequencing used immunoSEQ multiplex PCR; TCRdb keeps in-frame clones, though not all of them. The sample comprises 35,000 to 45,000 clones, approximately 86% of which are singletons, and approximately 7.3% rests with the top ten. Sequencing was done on a sample of peripheral blood. The receptors shown here come from a human donor in a cohort sampled during active COVID-19.

This clone occurred once. The V call is TRBV10-3, the J call TRBJ1-4; D is possibly TRBD1 (6 bases). This CDR3 region has 14 residues. The V gene lost 11 bases and the J gene lost 5 bases, with 18 bases spanning the gap. The germline V gene encodes CDR1 ENHRY and CDR2 SYGVKD. This CDR3 is CASNPGGQNEKLFF. CDR3 DNA sequence: TGTGCCTCGAACCCGGGGGGGCAGAATGAAAAACTGTTTTTT.

This clone appeared a single time. J is TRBJ2-5 and V is TRBV5-4; 12 bases agree with TRBD1. Looked up from germline, CDR1 is SGHNT and CDR2 is YYREEE (reference sequence). The length of the CDR3 is 17 residues. V was pared by 4 bases and J by 5 bases, with 12 bases of the junction left unmatched. The CDR3 sequence is CASSPDPGQGAGETQYF. CDR3 nucleotides: TGTGCCAGCAGCCCGGACCCGGGACAGGGGGCCGGGGAGACCCAGTACTTC.

CDR3 nucleotide sequence: TGTGCCAGCATCGCGGGACAGGGGACCAATCAGCCCCAGCATTTT. Translated, it gives CASIAGQGTNQPQHF. The J gene is TRBJ1-5, the V gene TRBV28, with 10 nucleotides matching TRBD1. Trimming at V came to 7 bases and at J to 3 bases, leaving 6 bases not matched to a gene. The CDR3 length is 15 residues. Germline assignment: CDR1 MDHEN and CDR2 SYDVKM.

V and J are TRBV11-2 and TRBJ2-2; 7 bases match TRBD1. V shed 5 bases, J shed 11 bases, and the junction held 5 bases outside the gene matches. The CDR3 runs to 12 residues. Germline CDR1 reads SGHAT; CDR2 reads FQNNGV. In nucleotides, the CDR3 is TGTGCCAGCAGCCGGGACAGAAACGAGCTGTTTTTT. Amino acid sequence: CASSRDRNELFF.

CDR3 DNA sequence: TGCGCCAGCAGCCTCGGACAGGGAAAAACAGATACGCAGTATTTT. Encoded protein: CASSLGQGKTDTQYF. V usage is TRBV5-1 and J usage is TRBJ2-3, with 8 bases matching TRBD1. Germline V gene lookup returns CDR1 SGHRS and CDR2 YFSETQ. V shed 4 bases and J 3 bases; nucleotides not matched to a gene: 7. The CDR3 loop spans 15 amino acids.

The V gene is TRBV4-1, the J gene TRBJ2-1; D is possibly TRBD1 (6 bases). The CDR3 runs to 16 residues. Looked up from germline, CDR1 is MGHRA and CDR2 is YSYEKL. V was shortened by 6 bases and J by 0 bases, with 15 bases between the two germline ends. The DNA of the CDR3 is TGCGCCAGCAGTAACACAGGGCAACGCTCCTACAATGAGCAGTTCTTC. Protein: CASSNTGQRSYNEQFF.

The chain joins TRBV30 to TRBJ2-5; 8 bases map to TRBD1. V shed 5 bases and J 1 base; nucleotides not matched to a gene: 3. Looked up from germline, CDR1 is GTSNPN and CDR2 is SVGIG (reference sequence). The CDR3 is made up of 13 amino acids. CDR3: CAWADRGQETQYF. CDR3 sequence (DNA): TGTGCCTGGGCCGACAGGGGCCAAGAGACCCAGTACTTC.

V is TRBV5-4 and J is TRBJ2-4, with 8 bases that match TRBD2. Germline assignment: CDR1 SGHNT and CDR2 YYREEE (reference sequence). V dropped 0 bases and J dropped 3; count of bases not matched to a gene: 5. The CDR3 contains 16 residues. The DNA for the CDR3 is TGTGCCAGCAGCTTGGGCGGGGGGCTTGGCAAAAACATTCAGTACTTC. It is translated as CASSLGGGLGKNIQYF.

This clone has just one count. The rearrangement joins TRBV14 to TRBJ2-3; 15 nucleotides agree with TRBD2. CDR3 length equals 16 residues. The trim removed 3 bases at V and 9 bases at J, leaving 7 bases unmatched. Germline lookup yields CDR1 SGHDN and CDR2 FVKESK. The CDR3 coding sequence is TGTGCCAGCAGCCACCCGGGGACTAGCGGGAGGAGGACGCAGTATTTT. This sequence encodes CASSHPGTSGRRTQYF.

The gene calls are TRBV5-8 and TRBJ1-6; TRBD1 might be the D (5 bases). Trimming pared 2 bases from V and 7 bases from J, leaving 13 bases between. CDR3 length equals 15 residues. Looked up from germline, CDR1 is SGHTS and CDR2 is YDEGEE. CDR3 in amino acids: CASSLEGARNSPLHF. DNA for the CDR3: TGTGCCAGCAGCTTAGAAGGGGCTAGGAATTCACCCCTCCACTTT.

The V and J genes are TRBV4-3 and TRBJ1-2; D possibly corresponds to TRBD1 (5 bases). This CDR3 is built from 15 residues. V lost 0 bases, J lost 5 bases, and 13 bases lay in between. The germline CDR1 and CDR2 sequences are LGHNA and YSLEER. CDR3 DNA sequence: TGCGCCAGCAGCCAAGATTGGGGGGGTTCTTATGGCTACACCTTC. Amino acids: CASSQDWGGSYGYTF.

The genes are TRBV12-3 or TRBV12-4 and TRBJ1-2; the D is unclear. The CDR3 totals 13 residues. Between the trimmed V and J ends, which lost 8 bases and 2 bases, there was a span of 12 bases. The CDR3: CASLLGLNYGYTF. The CDR3 coding sequence is TGTGCCAGCCTTCTGGGCCTGAACTATGGCTACACCTTC.

The gene calls are TRBV9 and TRBJ2-2, with TRBD1 identical over 9 bases. Per germline, CDR1 SGDLS and CDR2 YYNGEE. The CDR3 consists of 16 residues. Trimming cost V 3 bases and J 2 bases; bases outside gene matches: 5. In DNA, the CDR3 is TGTGCCAGCAGCGATCCGGGACAGGGAAACACCGGGGAGCTGTTTTTT. Encoded protein: CASSDPGQGNTGELFF.

The V gene is TRBV6-1, the J gene TRBJ1-1, with TRBD1 identical over 8 bases. Germline V gene data show CDR1 as MNHNS and CDR2 as SASEGT. The CDR3 is made up of 14 amino acids. The junction had 2 bases not matched to a gene; V was cut back by 2 bases and J by 3 bases. The CDR3 region has the DNA TGTGCCAGCAGTGAAACGACAGGGGACACTGAAGCTTTCTTT. This sequence encodes CASSETTGDTEAFF.

This clone has only one observation. V is TRBV30 and J is TRBJ2-3; D remains ambiguous. In germline, CDR1 is GTSNPN, CDR2 SVGIG (reference sequence). CDR3 size: 12 residues. Trimming left V 3 bases short and J 6 bases short, with 10 bases between. The CDR3 region is CAWRAAEDTQYF. DNA for the CDR3: TGTGCCTGGAGGGCCGCGGAGGATACGCAGTATTTT.

The genes are TRBV4-2 and TRBJ2-3, with 7 positions matching TRBD1. Germline CDR1 reads LGHNA; CDR2 reads YNFKEQ. The CDR3 contains 13 residues. The junction had 2 bases not matched to a gene; V was cut back by 2 bases and J by 6 bases. CDR3 sequence reads: CASSQLQGDTQYF. In DNA, the CDR3 is TGTGCCAGCAGCCAATTACAGGGGGATACGCAGTATTTT.

The genes are TRBV13 and TRBJ2-7, with D perhaps TRBD1 (5 bases). The CDR3 length is 16 residues. The V gene's germline CDR1 is PRHDT and CDR2 FYEKMQ (reference sequence). Trimming took 4 bases from V and 2 from J, leaving 18 bases between them. DNA for the CDR3: TGTGCCAGCAGCTGGTCGTCTGGGGCGGTTACCTACGAGCAGTACTTC. Translating it yields CASSWSSGAVTYEQYF.

This sequence joins TRBV7-2 and TRBJ2-7; 7 bases are shared with TRBD1. CDR3 length: 12 residues. V was clipped by 5 bases and J by 6 bases; unmatched bases: 4. Germline assignment: CDR1 SGHTA and CDR2 FQGNSA. CDR3 sequence: CASSVYRGEQYF. CDR3 in DNA: TGTGCCAGCAGCGTATACAGGGGCGAGCAGTACTTC.

This sequence joins TRBV5-6 and TRBJ1-2; no clear D gene. This CDR3 is 15 amino acids long. V was pared by 5 bases and J by 0 bases, with 14 bases between. Per the germline V gene, CDR1 is SGHDT and CDR2 is YYEEEE. The CDR3 nucleotides read TGTGCCAGCAGACCCGGCGGTATGGCTAACTATGGCTACACCTTC. Its protein product is CASRPGGMANYGYTF.

The genes are TRBV19 and TRBJ1-3; tentatively, D is TRBD1 (6 bases). The CDR3 consists of 16 residues. The germline CDR1 and CDR2 sequences are LNHDA and SQIVND (reference sequence). V lost 7 bases, J lost 0 bases, and 16 bases lay in between. The CDR3 DNA sequence: TGTGCCAGTAAAGTGGGGGCGACCGTCTCTGGAAACACCATATATTTT. This gives the protein CASKVGATVSGNTIYF. Full variable domain (missing parts from reference TRBV19 and TRBJ1-3): DGGITQSPKYLFRKEGQNVTLSCEQNLNHDAMYWYRQDPGQGLRLIYYSQIVNDFQKGDIAEGYSVSREKKESFPLTVTSAQKNPTAFYLCASKVGATVSGNTIYFGEGSWLTVV.

The CDR3 region is CASSVATGGRNTGELFF. CDR3 nucleotide sequence: TGTGCCAGCAGCGTAGCTACGGGCGGGAGGAACACCGGGGAGCTGTTTTTT. The J gene is TRBJ2-2, the V gene TRBV9; TRBD2 matches 7 bases. CDR1 is SGDLS and CDR2 is YYNGEE in the germline V gene. The CDR3 totals 17 residues. The V segment lost 0 bases and the J segment 1 base; nucleotides outside the gene matches: 6.

The chain combines TRBV7-9 with TRBJ1-4; D uncertain. V was pared by 5 bases and J by 8 bases, with 9 bases between. Looked up from germline, CDR1 is SEHNR and CDR2 is FQNEAQ (reference sequence). This CDR3 is built from 12 residues. CDR3 bases: TGTGCCAGCAGCCCCCGCGGGGAAAAACTGTTTTTT. Its translation: CASSPRGEKLFF.

The genes are TRBV6-8 and TRBJ2-3, with D possibly being TRBD2 (9 bases). CDR1 and CDR2 (germline): MNHGY, SAAAGT. The V gene lost 5 bases and the J gene lost 4 bases, with 34 bases spanning the gap. The CDR3 consists of 21 residues. The CDR3 sequence is CASSLMDRVPLSGSRADTQYF. CDR3 DNA sequence: TGTGCCAGCAGTCTAATGGACAGGGTTCCCCTTAGCGGGAGCAGGGCAGATACGCAGTATTTT.